Listed below are T cell receptor beta chains from one sample, sequenced in a study of control samples from healthy donors and cancer patients. Profiled with immunoSEQ multiplex PCR; TCRdb holds only in-frame clones, not every one. This table holds about 120,000 clones, 85% to 90% found once. Sequenced: PBMCs. These receptors originate from a woman in her forties or fifties with colorectal cancer. The CDR3 runs from the conserved cysteine through the conserved F or W. The D gene is left open where the match is weak. The size entry is marked missing in some rows and otherwise reads once, few, many or a size class.

TRBJ2-1,TRBD1,NA,TRBV29-1,TGCAGCGCCGAAGCCGGGACAGGGGCGGGGGAGCAGTTCTTC,CSAEAGTGAGEQFF
TRBJ2-5,TRBD2,NA,TRBV4-1,TGCGCCAGCAGCCAAGAGGCCCGGGGACTAGGGAAGCAAGAGACCCAGTACTTC,CASSQEARGLGKQETQYF
TRBJ1-2,TRBD1,NA,TRBV9,TGTGCCAGCAGCCCCGTGGGGACAGGGAATGGCTACACCTTC,CASSPVGTGNGYTF
TRBJ2-5,TRBD1,NA,TRBV7-8,TGTGCCAGCAGCGCCCGGACAGGGAAATTACAAGAGACCCAGTACTTC,CASSARTGKLQETQYF
TRBJ2-2,NA,NA,TRBV7-3,TGTGCCAGCAGCTTAAGCCCTCCTGGGAACACCGGGGAGCTGTTTTTT,CASSLSPPGNTGELFF
TRBJ2-2,NA,NA,TRBV28,TGTGCCAGCAGTTTTGGACAGCCGGAGCTGTTTTTT,CASSFGQPELFF
TRBJ2-1,NA,NA,TRBV9,TGTGCCAGCAGCGTCGGGACCTACGATGAGCAGTTCTTC,CASSVGTYDEQFF
TRBJ2-7,TRBD2,NA,TRBV28,TGTGCCAGCAGTTTACTAGCGGGAGGGCCCTCGTACGAGCAGTACTTC,CASSLLAGGPSYEQYF
TRBJ2-5,NA,NA,TRBV2,TGTGCCAGCGGGCGGTACCAAGAGACCCAGTACTTC,CASGRYQETQYF
TRBJ1-3,TRBD1,NA,TRBV7-8,TGTGCCAGCAGCCCCGGGACAGGGGGGAACACCATATATTTT,CASSPGTGGNTIYF
TRBJ2-7,NA,NA,TRBV12-3/TRBV12-4,TGTGCCAGCAGTACAGGGAGGCCCTACGAGCAGTACTTC,CASSTGRPYEQYF
TRBJ2-3,NA,NA,TRBV5-4,TGTGCCAGCAGCTTGCGTCCCGCCGACGATACGCAGTATTTT,CASSLRPADDTQYF
TRBJ2-1,TRBD1,once,TRBV5-6,TGTGCCAGCAGACCCCGGACAGGTCCCAATGAGCAGTTCTTC,CASRPRTGPNEQFF
TRBJ1-5,NA,NA,TRBV5-1,TGCGCCAGCAGCTTGGACAGCAATCAGCCCCAGCATTTT,CASSLDSNQPQHF
TRBJ2-2,NA,NA,TRBV12-3/TRBV12-4,TGTGCCAGCACCGAAAGCCTAGGGGAGCTGTTTTTT,CASTESLGELFF
TRBJ1-1,NA,once,TRBV2,TGTGCCAGCAGTGGGATGGGGTCGGACACTGAAGCTTTCTTT,CASSGMGSDTEAFF
TRBJ1-2,NA,NA,TRBV7-8,TGTGCCAGCAGCCCGGGGGGGTACTATGGCTACACCTTC,CASSPGGYYGYTF
TRBJ2-1,NA,NA,TRBV3-1/TRBV3-2,TGTGCCAGCAGCCAAACGTGGGTTTCGAACAATGAGCAGTTCTTC,CASSQTWVSNNEQFF
TRBJ2-1,NA,NA,TRBV7-9,TGTGCCAGCAGCTTGGGAGGGGGTACCTACAATGAGCAGTTCTTC,CASSLGGGTYNEQFF
TRBJ2-7,TRBD1,NA,TRBV5-4,TGTGCCAGTAGACAGGGGACCTACGAGCAGTACTTC,CASRQGTYEQYF
TRBJ2-1,NA,NA,TRBV27,TGTGCCAGCCTCTTACTGGGGAGCTCCTACAATGAGCAGTTCTTC,CASLLLGSSYNEQFF
TRBJ1-5,NA,NA,TRBV18,TGTGCCAGCTCCCCTGACCCATCCAGCAATCAGCCCCAGCATTTT,CASSPDPSSNQPQHF
TRBJ1-5,NA,NA,TRBV6-5,TGTGCCAGCGAGGACACAACTAATCAGCCCCAGCATTTT,CASEDTTNQPQHF
TRBJ1-1,NA,NA,TRBV5-1,TGCGCCAGCAGCTCCGGCCAAAACATGAACACTGAAGCTTTCTTT,CASSSGQNMNTEAFF
TRBJ2-6,NA,NA,TRBV7-2,TGTGCCAGCAGCTTTCCCGGGGCCAACGTCCTGACTTTC,CASSFPGANVLTF
TRBJ1-6,NA,NA,TRBV7-2,TGTGCCAGCAGCTTAGTTGCAGGGGCGAATTCACCCCTCCACTTT,CASSLVAGANSPLHF
TRBJ2-7,TRBD2,NA,TRBV2,TGTGCCAGCAGTGGGGACTACTACGAGCAGTACTTC,CASSGDYYEQYF
TRBJ1-1,NA,NA,TRBV5-5,TGTGCCAGCAGCTTGTCCCCACGGTTGAACACTGAAGCTTTCTTT,CASSLSPRLNTEAFF
TRBJ2-5,NA,NA,TRBV11-2,TGTGCCAGCAGCTTACAAATCCAAGAGACCCAGTACTTC,CASSLQIQETQYF
TRBJ2-7,TRBD1,NA,TRBV19,TGTGCCAGTAGCCCAAGTGGGGACAGGGACGAGCAGTACTTC,CASSPSGDRDEQYF
TRBJ2-7,NA,NA,TRBV7-8,TGTGCCAGCAGCCGCGGCCGTTACGAGCAGTACTTC,CASSRGRYEQYF
TRBJ2-1,TRBD2,NA,TRBV14,TGTGCCAGCAGCCCATTTACCCGGACTAGCGGGAAGGGGGAGCAGTTCTTC,CASSPFTRTSGKGEQFF
TRBJ2-3,TRBD2,NA,TRBV18,TGTGCCAGCTCGGGGACTAGCGGGGACCCAGATACGCAGTATTTT,CASSGTSGDPDTQYF
TRBJ2-3,TRBD1,NA,TRBV5-1,TGCGCCAGCAGCATTGGACAGGGGGCCCTCACAGATACGCAGTATTTT,CASSIGQGALTDTQYF
TRBJ2-1,NA,few,TRBV29-1,TGCAGCGGACTAAATGATGAGCAGTTCTTC,CSGLNDEQFF
TRBJ2-5,NA,NA,TRBV11-2,TGTGCCAGCAGCTTGAGCCGGGAGACCCAGTACTTC,CASSLSRETQYF
TRBJ1-2,NA,NA,TRBV3-1/TRBV3-2,TGTGCCAGCAGCGTCCGGGTAGGGATGTGGTATGGCTACACCTTC,CASSVRVGMWYGYTF
TRBJ1-2,NA,NA,TRBV28,TGTGCCAGCAGTTGGCCAGGAGGGCGCTATGGCTACACCTTC,CASSWPGGRYGYTF
TRBJ2-1,NA,NA,TRBV27,TGTGCCAGCAACGGCGCAGGTGGTGAGCAGTTCTTC,CASNGAGGEQFF
TRBJ2-3,TRBD2,NA,TRBV30,TGTGCCTGGACCAGGACTAGCGGGGGGACAGATACGCAGTATTTT,CAWTRTSGGTDTQYF
TRBJ1-4,NA,once,TRBV4-2,TGTGCCAGCAGCCCGAACCCCCGTACGATTAATGAAAAACTGTTTTTT,CASSPNPRTINEKLFF
TRBJ2-5,TRBD2,NA,TRBV24-1,TGTGCCACCAGTGATTTGCGCGGGAGCGGAGAGACCCAGTACTTC,CATSDLRGSGETQYF
TRBJ2-7,NA,NA,TRBV3-1/TRBV3-2,TGTGCCAGCAGCCAAGGCAGCTACGAGCAGTACTTC,CASSQGSYEQYF
TRBJ1-6,NA,NA,TRBV7-3,TGTGCCAGCAGCTTAAGACCCATACCGAATTCACCCCTCCACTTT,CASSLRPIPNSPLHF
TRBJ1-4,TRBD1,NA,TRBV6-5,TGTGCCAGCAGGGACAGGGGGCGAGGGCATGAAAAACTGTTTTTT,CASRDRGRGHEKLFF
TRBJ2-7,NA,once,TRBV3-1/TRBV3-2,TGTGCCAGCAGCCAAGCAGGGAACAGCTACGAGCAGTACTTC,CASSQAGNSYEQYF
TRBJ2-5,TRBD1,NA,TRBV29-1,TGCAGCGTTGACGAGGGGGCAGGTGGGCAAGAGACCCAGTACTTC,CSVDEGAGGQETQYF
TRBJ2-1,TRBD2,NA,TRBV13,TGTGCCAGCAGCGCTACGTACCACCCCTCTAGCGGACCGCGGCTCGGCTCCTACAATGAGCAGTTCTTC,CASSATYHPSSGPRLGSYNEQFF
TRBJ1-5,TRBD1,NA,TRBV2,TGTGCCAGCAGTATGGACAGGGTGAGTCAGCCCCAGCATTTT,CASSMDRVSQPQHF
TRBJ1-2,NA,NA,TRBV6-1,TGTGCCAGCAGTGAATATGCTCCGGTAACGGGGGCGGCGTCGGGCTACACCTTC,CASSEYAPVTGAASGYTF
TRBJ1-1,NA,NA,TRBV19,TGTGCCAGCGGGCCATCGGGAGAACCAAACACTGAAGCTTTCTTT,CASGPSGEPNTEAFF
TRBJ2-2,TRBD2,NA,TRBV4-1,TGCGCCAGCAGCCCGACTAGCGGGAGTAGGGCCGGGGAGCTGTTTTTT,CASSPTSGSRAGELFF
TRBJ2-7,TRBD1,NA,TRBV29-1,TGCAGCGCGAGGGGGCGCGGTCCCTACGAGCAGTACTTC,CSARGRGPYEQYF
TRBJ2-7,NA,NA,TRBV5-4,TGTGCCAGCAGCTCGCAGGGGACTCCAATCCACGAGCAGTACTTC,CASSSQGTPIHEQYF
TRBJ2-3,NA,NA,TRBV19,TGTGCCAGTAGCCCCAACACAGATACGCAGTATTTT,CASSPNTDTQYF